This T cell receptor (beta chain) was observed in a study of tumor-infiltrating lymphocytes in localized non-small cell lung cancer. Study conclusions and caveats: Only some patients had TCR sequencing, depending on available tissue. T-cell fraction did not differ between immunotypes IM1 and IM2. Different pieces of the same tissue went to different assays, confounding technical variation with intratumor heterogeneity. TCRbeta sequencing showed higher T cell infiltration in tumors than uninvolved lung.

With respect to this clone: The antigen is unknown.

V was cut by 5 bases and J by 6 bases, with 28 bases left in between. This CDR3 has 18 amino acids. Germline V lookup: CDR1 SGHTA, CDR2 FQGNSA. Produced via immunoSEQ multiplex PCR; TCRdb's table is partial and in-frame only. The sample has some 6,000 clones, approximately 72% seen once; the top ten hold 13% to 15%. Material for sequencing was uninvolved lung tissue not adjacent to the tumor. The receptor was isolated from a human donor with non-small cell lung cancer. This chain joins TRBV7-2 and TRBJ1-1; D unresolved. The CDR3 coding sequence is TGTGCCAGCAGCCCGTATCGGCGCGGCGGCTCTAGGAGGCCTGAAGCTTTCTTT. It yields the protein CASSPYRRGGSRRPEAFF. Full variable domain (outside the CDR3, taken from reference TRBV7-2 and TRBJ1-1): GAGVSQSPSNKVTEKGKDVELRCDPISGHTALYWYRQSLGQGLEFLIYFQGNSAPDKSGLPSDRFSAERTGGSVSTLTIQRTQQEDSAVYLCASSPYRRGGSRRPEAFFGQGTRLTVV.